This T cell receptor beta chain appears in the sequencing data of a study of T cell responses to AZD1222 COVID-19 vaccine. This CDR3 spans 16 amino acids. Germline assignment: CDR1 SGHRS and CDR2 YFSETQ. The junction had 9 bases not matched to a gene; V was cut back by 4 bases and J by 2 bases. Profiled with immunoSEQ multiplex PCR; TCRdb holds only in-frame clones, not every one. The repertoire holds 95,000 to 150,000 clones, with approximately 90% as singletons. Notes on this clone: Its antigen is unknown.

Study conclusions and caveats: The number of AZD1222 recipients seropositive at baseline was only 6 or 7.

This TCR was sampled from an adult in good health. V and J are TRBV5-1 and TRBJ2-1, with 7 bases matching TRBD2. This material consisted of peripheral blood, taken on day 0 of AZD1222 vaccination. The CDR3 coding sequence is TGCGCCAGCAGCCCTGGGGGGGGTTTTACCTACAATGAGCAGTTCTTC. It translates to CASSPGGGFTYNEQFF.